The sequence of this T cell receptor (beta chain) was determined in a study of early T cells in non-severe SARS-CoV-2 infection. TCRdb called the 5' RACE reads again in MiXCR, with one record for every CDR3 protein. The table lists some 30,000 distinct CDR3 sequences, roughly 5% of them singletons. Germline loops: CDR1 DFQATT, CDR2 SNEGSKA (reference sequence). The length of the CDR3 is 15 residues. J was trimmed by 6 bases and V by 0 bases; bases with no gene match: 11. This clonotype was found many times. Input material: whole blood. The TCR sequence derives from an adult who was a healthcare worker with PCR-confirmed SARS-CoV-2 infection or an uninfected control (not recorded which). The rearrangement uses TRBV20-1 and TRBJ2-7; 7 bases fit TRBD2. The CDR3 nucleotides read TGCAGTGCTAGAGACCCTCTTGGGGGGACTATCGAGCAGTACTTC. Protein product: CSARDPLGGTIEQYF.